This T cell receptor beta chain stems from a study of CD8 T cells in Susac syndrome. Study-wide context: Sequenced Susac syndrome patients included about 6 with active disease and eight who were in remission. Findings of the study overall: In its TCR sequencing and HLA analysis, the study acknowledged that the number of individuals was relatively small.

Details on this clonotype: Its antigen is not known.

When the RNA was reverse transcribed, random hexamers were used with an input of roughly 0.45 to 1 ug. Amplification of TCR beta CDR3 spanned 54 Vbeta and 13 Jbeta via immunoSEQ multiplex PCR. TCRdb called the immunoSEQ multiplex PCR reads again in MiXCR, with one record for every CDR3 protein. Of under 80,000 distinct CDR3 sequences listed, about 93% are singletons. With V trimmed by 4 bases and J by 2 bases, 7 bases remained unmatched. The length of the CDR3 is 15 residues. Germline values: CDR1 SGHRS, CDR2 YFSETQ. Material: CD4+ T cells from PBMCs. The chain has TRBV5-1 and TRBJ2-3, with TRBD1 identical over 7 bases. The sequence was obtained from a human donor with Susac syndrome. Written as DNA, the CDR3 is TGCGCCAGCAGCATGGGACAGATGGACACAGATACGCAGTATTTT. Translated, it gives CASSMGQMDTDTQYF.